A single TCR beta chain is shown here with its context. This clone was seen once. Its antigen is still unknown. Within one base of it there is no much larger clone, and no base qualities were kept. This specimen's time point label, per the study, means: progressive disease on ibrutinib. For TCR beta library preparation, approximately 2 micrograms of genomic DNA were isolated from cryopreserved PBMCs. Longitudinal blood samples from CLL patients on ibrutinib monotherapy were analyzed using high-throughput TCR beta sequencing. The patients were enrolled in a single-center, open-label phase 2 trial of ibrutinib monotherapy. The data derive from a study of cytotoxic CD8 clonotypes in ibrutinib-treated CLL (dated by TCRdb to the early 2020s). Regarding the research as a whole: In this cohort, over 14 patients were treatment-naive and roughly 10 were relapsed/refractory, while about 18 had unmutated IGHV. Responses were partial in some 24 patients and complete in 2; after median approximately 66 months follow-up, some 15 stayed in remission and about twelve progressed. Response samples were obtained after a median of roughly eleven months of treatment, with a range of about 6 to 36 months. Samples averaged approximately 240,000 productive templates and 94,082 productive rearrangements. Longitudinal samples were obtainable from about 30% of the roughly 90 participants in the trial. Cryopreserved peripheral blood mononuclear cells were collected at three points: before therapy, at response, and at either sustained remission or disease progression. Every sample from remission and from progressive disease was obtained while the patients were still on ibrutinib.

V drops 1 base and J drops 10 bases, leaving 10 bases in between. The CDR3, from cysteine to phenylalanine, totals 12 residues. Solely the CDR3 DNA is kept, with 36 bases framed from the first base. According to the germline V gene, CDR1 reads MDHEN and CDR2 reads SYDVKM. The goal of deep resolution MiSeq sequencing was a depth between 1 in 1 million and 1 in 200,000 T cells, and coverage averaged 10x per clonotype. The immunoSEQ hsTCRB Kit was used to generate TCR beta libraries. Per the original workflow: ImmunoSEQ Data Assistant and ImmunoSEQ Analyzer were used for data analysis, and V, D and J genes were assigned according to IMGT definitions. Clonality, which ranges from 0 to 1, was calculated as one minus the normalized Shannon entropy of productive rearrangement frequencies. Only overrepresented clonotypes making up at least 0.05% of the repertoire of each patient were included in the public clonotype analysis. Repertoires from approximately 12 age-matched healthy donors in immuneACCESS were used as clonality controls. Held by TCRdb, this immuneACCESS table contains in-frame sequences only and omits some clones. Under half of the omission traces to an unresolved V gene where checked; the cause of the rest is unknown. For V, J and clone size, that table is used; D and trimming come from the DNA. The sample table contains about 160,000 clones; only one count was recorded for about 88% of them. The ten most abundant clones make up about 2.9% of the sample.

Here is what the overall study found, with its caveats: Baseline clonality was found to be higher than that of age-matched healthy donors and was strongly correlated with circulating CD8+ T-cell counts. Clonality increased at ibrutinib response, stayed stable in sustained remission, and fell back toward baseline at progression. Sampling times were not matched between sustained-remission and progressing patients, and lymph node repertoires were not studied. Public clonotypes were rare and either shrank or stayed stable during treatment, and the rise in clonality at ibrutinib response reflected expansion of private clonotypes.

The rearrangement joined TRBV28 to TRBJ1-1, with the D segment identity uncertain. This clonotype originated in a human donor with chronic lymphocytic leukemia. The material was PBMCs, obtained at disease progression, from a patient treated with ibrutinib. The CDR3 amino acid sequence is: CASSLFEDVAFF. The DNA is TGTGCCAGCAGTTTATTTGAGGATGTAGCTTTCTTT.